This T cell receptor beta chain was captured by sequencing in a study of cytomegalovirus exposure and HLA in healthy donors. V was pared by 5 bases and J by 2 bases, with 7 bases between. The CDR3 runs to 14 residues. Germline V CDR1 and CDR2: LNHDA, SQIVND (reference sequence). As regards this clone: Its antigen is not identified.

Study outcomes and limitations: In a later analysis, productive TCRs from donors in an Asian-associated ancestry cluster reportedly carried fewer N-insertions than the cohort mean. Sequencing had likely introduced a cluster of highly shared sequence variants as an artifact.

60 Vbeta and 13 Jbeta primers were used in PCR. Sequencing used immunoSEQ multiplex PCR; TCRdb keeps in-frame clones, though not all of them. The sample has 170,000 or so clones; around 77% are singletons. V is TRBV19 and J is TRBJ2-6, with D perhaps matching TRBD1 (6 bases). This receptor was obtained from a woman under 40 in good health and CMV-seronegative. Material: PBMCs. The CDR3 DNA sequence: TGTGCCAGTAGTCGACAGGCTGGGGCCAACGTCCTGACTTTC. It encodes CASSRQAGANVLTF.